This entry lists 11 T cell receptor beta chains sequenced from one sample in a study of blood T cell repertoires in COVID-19. Method: immunoSEQ multiplex PCR; TCRdb's copy keeps in-frame clones and lacks some. This sample yields about 94,000 clones, of which around 72% are seen a single time; approximately 4.1% belongs to the top ten. The sequenced sample was peripheral blood. All receptors derive from a man between 65 and 80 years old with COVID-19, enrolled during active disease.

This clone occurred a few times. The chain employs TRBV5-6 and TRBJ2-5; TRBD2 is a possible D gene (6 bases). The V gene lost 3 bases and the J gene lost 2 bases, with 14 bases spanning the gap. The CDR3 spans 15 residues. Germline CDR1 and CDR2: SGHDT and YYEEEE. CDR3 sequence reads: CASSSASGVQETQYF. Here the CDR3 DNA reads TGTGCCAGCAGCTCGGCTTCGGGGGTACAAGAGACCCAGTACTTC. Combining the CDR3 with reference TRBV5-6 and TRBJ2-5 gives the whole variable domain DAGVTQSPTHLIKTRGQQVTLRCSPKSGHDTVSWYQQALGQGPQFIFQYYEEEERQRGNFPDRFSGHQFPNYSSELNVNALLLGDSALYLCASSSASGVQETQYFGPGTRLLVL.

CDR3 coding DNA: TGTGCCAGCAGCTTATCGGGAGGGCCCTTTCATGAGCAGTTCTTC. This encodes CASSLSGGPFHEQFF. The chain carries TRBV7-3 and TRBJ2-1; 8 bases line up with TRBD2. The ends lost 2 bases at V and 8 bases at J; junction bases unmatched: 8. Looked up from germline, CDR1 is SGHTA and CDR2 is FQGTGA. The CDR3 extends over 15 amino acids.

The chain recombines TRBV10-3 with TRBJ2-1; TRBD1 agrees at 7 bases. The CDR3 runs to 15 residues. Germline CDR1 reads ENHRY; CDR2 reads SYGVKD. With V trimmed by 3 bases and J by 5 bases, 7 bases remained unmatched. The CDR3 sequence: CAISDSGTVNNEQFF. The CDR3 nucleotides are TGTGCCATCAGTGATTCCGGGACAGTTAACAATGAGCAGTTCTTC.

This rearrangement joins TRBV7-3 to TRBJ2-5, with 8 bases that match TRBD1. The CDR3 length is 13 residues. Germline CDR1 SGHTA, CDR2 FQGTGA. V trimming: 6 bases; J trimming: 7 bases; junction bases outside the gene matches: 7. CDR3 DNA sequence: TGTGCCAGCAGGCAGGGGGCAGGGGGGACCCAGTACTTC. Its protein product is CASRQGAGGTQYF.

The chain has TRBV7-3 and TRBJ1-1; no reliable D call. This CDR3 has 13 amino acids. The V end was cut by 4 bases, the J end by 2 bases, with 8 bases between. Per germline, CDR1 SGHTA and CDR2 FQGTGA. The CDR3 region has the DNA TGTGCCAGCAGCTCGCCCGGTAACACTGAAGCTTTCTTT. Its protein is CASSSPGNTEAFF.

The rearrangement links TRBV11-3 to TRBJ2-5, with D possibly being TRBD1 (6 bases). CDR3 length: 17 residues. Germline CDR1 and CDR2: SGHNT and YENEEA. The germline V and J ends were trimmed by 5 bases and 2 bases, with 21 bases remaining between them. Written as DNA, the CDR3 is TGTGCCAGCAGCCCAGGCTTCGGGACAAGGTCTCAAGAGACCCAGTACTTC. Protein: CASSPGFGTRSQETQYF.

The CDR3 reads CASSPELAGLDTQYF. The CDR3 DNA is TGTGCCAGCTCACCGGAACTAGCGGGCCTTGATACGCAGTATTTT. The rearrangement joins TRBV18 to TRBJ2-3, with TRBD2 matching 9 bases. Losses at the gene ends were 3 bases for V and 6 bases for J; bases not matched to a gene: 7. From germline, CDR1 is KGHSH and CDR2 LQKENI. The CDR3 runs 15 residues.

This clone was observed once. The chain combines TRBV18 with TRBJ2-7; 7 bases align to TRBD1. The germline V gene encodes CDR1 KGHSH and CDR2 LQKENI. Trimming cost V 3 bases and J 0 bases; bases outside gene matches: 5. CDR3 length: 15 residues. In nucleotides, the CDR3 is TGTGCCAGCTCACCGGGACAGCACATCTCCTACGAGCAGTACTTC. Protein product: CASSPGQHISYEQYF.

The chain is built from TRBV29-1 and TRBJ2-3; 12 bases map to TRBD1. J gave up 6 bases and V 6 bases, and 7 bases lay outside the gene matches. The germline V gene has CDR1 SQVTM and CDR2 ANQGSEA. CDR3 length: 14 amino acids. The CDR3 region has the DNA TGCAGCGTATCCGGGACAGGGGGCGCTGATACGCAGTATTTT. Its protein product is CSVSGTGGADTQYF.

This clone came up a few times. The V gene is TRBV29-1, the J gene TRBJ2-7; D is unresolved. The CDR3 loop spans 13 amino acids. Germline CDR1 reads SQVTM; CDR2 reads ANQGSEA. Between the trimmed V and J ends, which lost 2 bases and 4 bases, there was a span of 12 bases. CDR3 region: CSVESSETYEQYF. CDR3 bases: TGCAGCGTTGAATCCAGCGAGACGTACGAGCAGTACTTC.

The V and J genes are TRBV4-1 and TRBJ2-2; a possible D gene is TRBD2 (5 bases). The length of the CDR3 is 17 residues. With 2 bases removed from V and 6 bases from J, the gap between germline ends came to 19 bases. The germline gives CDR1 MGHRA, CDR2 YSYEKL. CDR3 sequence (DNA): TGCGCCAGCAGCCAATCTGAGGGTGGCAACTACGCCGGGGAGCTGTTTTTT. Protein: CASSQSEGGNYAGELFF.